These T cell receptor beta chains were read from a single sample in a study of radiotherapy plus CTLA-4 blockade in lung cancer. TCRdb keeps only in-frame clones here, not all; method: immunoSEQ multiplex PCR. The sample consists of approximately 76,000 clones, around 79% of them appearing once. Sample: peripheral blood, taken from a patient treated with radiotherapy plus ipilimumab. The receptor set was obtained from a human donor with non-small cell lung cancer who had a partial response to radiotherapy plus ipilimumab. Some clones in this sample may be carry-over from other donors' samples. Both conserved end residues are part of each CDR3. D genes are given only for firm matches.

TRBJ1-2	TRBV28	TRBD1	CASSPDRRITNYGYTF
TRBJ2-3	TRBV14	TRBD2	CASSQGGLAGAKQYF
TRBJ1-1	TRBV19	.	CASRTPGAFSTWDTEAFF
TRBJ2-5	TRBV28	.	CASSLMAGAPQETQYF
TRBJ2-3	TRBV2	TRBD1	CASSARTGAGDTQYF
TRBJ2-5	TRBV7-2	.	CASSKRQGETQYF
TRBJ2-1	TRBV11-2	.	CASRLGGPPNEQFF
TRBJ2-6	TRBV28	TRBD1	CASKGTGWAGANVLTF
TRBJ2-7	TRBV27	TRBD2	CASRSGTSGREEQYF
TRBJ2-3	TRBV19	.	CASSIGGGTDTQYF
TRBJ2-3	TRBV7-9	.	CASTTYPPRRDDTQYF
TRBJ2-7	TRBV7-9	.	CASSFEVGREQYF
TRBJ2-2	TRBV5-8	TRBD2	CASSPKRGYNTGELFF
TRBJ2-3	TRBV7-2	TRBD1	CASSPQRGRSEETQYF
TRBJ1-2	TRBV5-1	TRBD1	CASSQTGDYGYTF
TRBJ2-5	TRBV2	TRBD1	CERGTGTQETQYF
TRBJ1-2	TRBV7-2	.	CASSLGGAYGYTF
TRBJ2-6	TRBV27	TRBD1	CASSPSIPGTVSYSGANVLTF
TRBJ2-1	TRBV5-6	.	CASSLVDSSGFSYNEQFF
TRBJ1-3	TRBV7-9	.	CASSFQGSGNTIYF
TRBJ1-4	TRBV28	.	CASSRAGGPTNEKLFF
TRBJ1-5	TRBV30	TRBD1	CAWSPGGGGQPQHF
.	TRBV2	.	CASEGFLLAYEQYF
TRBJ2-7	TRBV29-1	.	CSVGDTPYEQYF
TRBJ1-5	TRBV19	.	CASSFGDSNQPQHF
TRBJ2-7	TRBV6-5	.	CASSRRQVATYEQYF
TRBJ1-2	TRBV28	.	CASSFLGTGKVYGYTF
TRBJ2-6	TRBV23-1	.	CAEIVLAGANVLTF
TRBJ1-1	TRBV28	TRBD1	CAAQGATAVNTEAFF
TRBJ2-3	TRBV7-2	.	CASSLQHRPTDTQYF
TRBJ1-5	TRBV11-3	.	CASSLGGSNQPQHF